What follows describes a single TCR beta chain. Its target is not known. CDR1 and CDR2 (germline): MGHDK, SYGVNS. CDR3 length: 12 residues. V lost 4 bases to trimming and J lost 6 bases; unmatched junction nucleotides: 1. The record originates from a study of OX40 agonist ivuxolimab in advanced cancers. Study at large: Partial responses were achieved by three patients, of whom one had hepatocellular carcinoma and two had cutaneous melanoma.

Repertoires were generated with immunoSEQ multiplex PCR, while TCRdb's copy carries only in-frame clones and drops some. The sample includes approximately 77,000 clones, about 90% of them seen just once. Study-level points and caveats: Not determined was the antigen specificity of the expanded peripheral T cells. Expanded clones belonging to CD8+ T cells outnumbered, on average, those of CD4+.

This sequence joins TRBV25-1 and TRBJ1-2; TRBD1 aligns across 8 bases. The receptor was isolated from an adult with an advanced solid tumor such as melanoma, head and neck, liver or kidney cancer. The sequenced sample was CD4+ or CD8+ T cells sorted from blood, obtained in a trial of the OX40 agonist ivuxolimab. CDR3 region: CASSGQGNGYTF. Written as DNA, the CDR3 is TGTGCCAGCAGTGGACAGGGGAATGGCTACACCTTC.